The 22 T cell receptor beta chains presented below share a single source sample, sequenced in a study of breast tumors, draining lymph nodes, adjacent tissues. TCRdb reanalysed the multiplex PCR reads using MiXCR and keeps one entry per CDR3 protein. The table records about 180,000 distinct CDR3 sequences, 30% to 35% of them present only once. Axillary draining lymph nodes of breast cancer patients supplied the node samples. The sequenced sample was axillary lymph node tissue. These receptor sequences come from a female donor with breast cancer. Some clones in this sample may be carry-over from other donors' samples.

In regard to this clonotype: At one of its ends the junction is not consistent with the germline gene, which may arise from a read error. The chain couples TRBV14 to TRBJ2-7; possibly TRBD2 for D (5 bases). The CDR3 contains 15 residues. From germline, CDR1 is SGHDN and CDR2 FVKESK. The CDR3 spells CASSSFSGNPYEPYF. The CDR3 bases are TGTGCCAGCAGCTCATTTTCCGGGAACCCTTACGAGCCGTACTTC.

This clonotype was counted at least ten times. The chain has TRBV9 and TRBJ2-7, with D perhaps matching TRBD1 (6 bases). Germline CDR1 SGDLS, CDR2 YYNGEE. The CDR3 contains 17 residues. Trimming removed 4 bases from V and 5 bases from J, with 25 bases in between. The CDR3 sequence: CASSQKGEWDTANEQYF. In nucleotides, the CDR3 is TGTGCCAGCAGCCAAAAGGGGGAGTGGGACACCGCCAACGAGCAGTACTTC.

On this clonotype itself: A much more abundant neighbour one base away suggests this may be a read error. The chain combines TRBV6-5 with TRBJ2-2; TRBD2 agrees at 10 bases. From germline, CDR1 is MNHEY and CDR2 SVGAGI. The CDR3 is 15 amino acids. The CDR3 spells CASSPSSGRIGELSF. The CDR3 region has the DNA TGTGCCAGCAGTCCCTCTAGCGGGAGAATCGGGGAGCTGTCTTTT.

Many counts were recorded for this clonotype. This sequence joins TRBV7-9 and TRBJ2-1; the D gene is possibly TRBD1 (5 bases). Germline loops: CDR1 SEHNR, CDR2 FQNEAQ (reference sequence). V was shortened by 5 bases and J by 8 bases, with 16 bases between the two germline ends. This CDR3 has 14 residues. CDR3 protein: CASSPNPGRDEQFF. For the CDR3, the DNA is TGTGCCAGCAGCCCCAACCCTGGCAGGGATGAGCAGTTCTTC.

The CDR3 region is CASSFARGNNSPLHF. CDR3 DNA: TGTGCCAGCAGCTTTGCCAGGGGGAATAATTCACCCCTCCACTTT. The rearrangement uses TRBV5-4 and TRBJ1-6; TRBD1 matches at 7 bases. J lost 5 bases, V lost 2 bases, and 4 bases had no gene match. Germline CDR1 and CDR2: SGHNT and YYREEE (reference sequence). The CDR3 is 15 amino acids. Full variable domain (remainder filled in from reference TRBV5-4 and TRBJ1-6): ETGVTQSPTHLIKTRGQQVTLRCSSQSGHNTVSWYQQALGQGPQFIFQYYREEENGRGNFPPRFSGLQFPNYSSELNVNALELDDSALYLCASSFARGNNSPLHFGNGTRLTVT.

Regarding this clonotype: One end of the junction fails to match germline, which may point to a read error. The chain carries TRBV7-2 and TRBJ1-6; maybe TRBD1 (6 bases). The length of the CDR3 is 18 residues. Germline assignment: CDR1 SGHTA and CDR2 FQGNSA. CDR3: CASSPARGLSSYNPPLHF. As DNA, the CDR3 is TGTGCCAGCAGCCCGGCCAGGGGTCTCAGCTCCTATAATCCACCCCTCCACTTT.

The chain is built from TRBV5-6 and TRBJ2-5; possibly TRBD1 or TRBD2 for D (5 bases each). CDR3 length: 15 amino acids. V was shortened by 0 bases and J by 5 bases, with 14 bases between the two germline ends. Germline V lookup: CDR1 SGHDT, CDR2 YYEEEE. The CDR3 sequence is CASSLGRRGVETQYF. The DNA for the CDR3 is TGTGCCAGCAGCTTGGGTAGGAGAGGGGTTGAGACCCAGTACTTC.

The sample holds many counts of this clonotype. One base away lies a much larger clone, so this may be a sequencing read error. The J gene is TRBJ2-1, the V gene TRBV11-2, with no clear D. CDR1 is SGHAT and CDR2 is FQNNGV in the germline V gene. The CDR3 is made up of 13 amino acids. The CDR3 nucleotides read TGTGCCAGCAGCTTAGAGTACTACACTGAGCAGTTCTTC. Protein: CASSLEYYTEQFF.

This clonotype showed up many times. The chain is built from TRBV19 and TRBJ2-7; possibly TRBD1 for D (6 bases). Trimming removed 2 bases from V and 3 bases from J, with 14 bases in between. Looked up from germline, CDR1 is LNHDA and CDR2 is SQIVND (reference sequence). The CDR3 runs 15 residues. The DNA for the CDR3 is TGTGCCAGTAGTATACTGCCAGGGGTGAACTACGAGCAGTACTTC. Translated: CASSILPGVNYEQYF.

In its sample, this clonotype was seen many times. CDR3 residues: CASSQDGSLQFF. CDR3 DNA sequence: TGCGCCAGCAGCCAAGATGGCAGTCTACAGTTCTTC. This chain uses TRBV4-1 with TRBJ2-1, with unresolved D. Germline CDR1 MGHRA, CDR2 YSYEKL. This CDR3 region has 12 residues. Deletions cut 0 bases from V and 13 bases from J, with 10 bases between.

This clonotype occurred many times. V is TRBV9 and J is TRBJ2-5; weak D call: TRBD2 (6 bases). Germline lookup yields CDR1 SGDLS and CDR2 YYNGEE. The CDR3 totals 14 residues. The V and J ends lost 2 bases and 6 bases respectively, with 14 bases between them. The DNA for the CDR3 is TGTGCCAGCAGCGTGGACCTCGGGGGAAAGACCCAGTACTTC. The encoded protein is CASSVDLGGKTQYF.

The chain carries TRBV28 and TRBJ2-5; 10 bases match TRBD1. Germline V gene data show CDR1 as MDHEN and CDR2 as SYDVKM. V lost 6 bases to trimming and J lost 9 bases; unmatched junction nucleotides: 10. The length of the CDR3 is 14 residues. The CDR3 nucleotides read TGTGCCAGCAGGGGGACAGGGGCACTTATATCCCAGTACTTC. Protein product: CASRGTGALISQYF.

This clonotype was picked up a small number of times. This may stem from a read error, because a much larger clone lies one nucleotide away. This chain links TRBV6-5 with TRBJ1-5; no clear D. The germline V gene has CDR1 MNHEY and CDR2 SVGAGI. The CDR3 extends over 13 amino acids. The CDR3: CASSHSNHQPQHF. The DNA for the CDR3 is TGTGCCAGCAGTCACTCGAATCATCAGCCCCAGCATTTT.

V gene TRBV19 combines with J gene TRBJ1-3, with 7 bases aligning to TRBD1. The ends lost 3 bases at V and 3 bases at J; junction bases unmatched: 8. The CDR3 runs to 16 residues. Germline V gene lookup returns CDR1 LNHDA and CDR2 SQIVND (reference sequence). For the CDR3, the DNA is TGTGCCAGTAGTATGATTGAAGGGGGCGATGGAAACACCATATATTTT. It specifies CASSMIEGGDGNTIYF.

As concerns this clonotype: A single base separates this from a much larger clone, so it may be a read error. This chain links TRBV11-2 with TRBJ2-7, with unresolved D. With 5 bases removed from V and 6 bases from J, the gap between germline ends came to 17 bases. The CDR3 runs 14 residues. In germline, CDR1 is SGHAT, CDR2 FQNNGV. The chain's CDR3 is CASSPSSGPGEQYF. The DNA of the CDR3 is TGTGCCAGCAGCCCCAGTTCTGGCCCGGGCGAGCAGTACTTC. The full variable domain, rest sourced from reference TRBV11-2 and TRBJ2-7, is EAGVAQSPRYKIIEKRQSVAFWCNPISGHATLYWYQQILGQGPKLLIQFQNNGVVDDSQLPKDRFSAERLKGVDSTLKIQPAKLEDSAVYLCASSPSSGPGEQYFGPGTRLTVT.

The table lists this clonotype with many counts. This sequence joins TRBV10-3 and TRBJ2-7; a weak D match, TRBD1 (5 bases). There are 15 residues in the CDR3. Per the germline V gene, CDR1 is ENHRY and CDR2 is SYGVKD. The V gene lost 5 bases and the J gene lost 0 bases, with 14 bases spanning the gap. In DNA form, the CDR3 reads TGTGCCATCAGTTTCGACAGCCGAAGCTCCTACGAGCAGTACTTC. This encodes CAISFDSRSSYEQYF.

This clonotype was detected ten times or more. CDR3 in amino acids: CASSLSQTYYGYTF. The CDR3 DNA reads as TGTGCCAGCAGCTTGAGCCAGACCTACTATGGCTACACCTTC. The chain links TRBV5-6 to TRBJ1-2; D unclear. The V end lost 1 base, the J end lost 3 bases, and 10 bases lay between the germline ends. Germline values: CDR1 SGHDT, CDR2 YYEEEE. The CDR3 has 14 residues.

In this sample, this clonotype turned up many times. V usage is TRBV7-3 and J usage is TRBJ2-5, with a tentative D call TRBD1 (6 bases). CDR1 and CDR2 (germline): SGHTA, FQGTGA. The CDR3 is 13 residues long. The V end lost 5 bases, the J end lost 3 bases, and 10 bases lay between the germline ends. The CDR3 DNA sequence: TGTGCCAGCAGCGTTTACAGGGAAGAGACCCAGTACTTC. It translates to CASSVYREETQYF.

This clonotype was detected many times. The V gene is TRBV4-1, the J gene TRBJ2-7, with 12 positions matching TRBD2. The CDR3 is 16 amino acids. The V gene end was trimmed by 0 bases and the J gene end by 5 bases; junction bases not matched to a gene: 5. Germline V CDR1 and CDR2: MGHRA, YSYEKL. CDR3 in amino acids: CASSQEASGRAHEQYF. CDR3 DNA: TGCGCCAGCAGCCAAGAGGCTAGCGGGAGGGCCCACGAGCAGTACTTC.

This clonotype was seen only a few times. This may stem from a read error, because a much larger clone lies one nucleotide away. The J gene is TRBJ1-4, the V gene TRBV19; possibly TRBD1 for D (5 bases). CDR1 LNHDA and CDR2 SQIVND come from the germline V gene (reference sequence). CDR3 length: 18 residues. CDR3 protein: CASSIAGLMISFNEKLLF. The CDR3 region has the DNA TGTGCCAGTAGTATAGCGGGACTGATGATTAGTTTTAATGAAAAACTGCTTTTT.

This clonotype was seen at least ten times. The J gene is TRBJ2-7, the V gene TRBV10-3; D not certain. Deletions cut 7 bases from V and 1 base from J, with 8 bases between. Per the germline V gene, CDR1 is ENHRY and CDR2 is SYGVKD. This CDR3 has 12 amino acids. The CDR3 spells CAIKGLSYEQYF. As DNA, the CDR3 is TGTGCCATCAAGGGCCTGTCCTACGAGCAGTACTTC.

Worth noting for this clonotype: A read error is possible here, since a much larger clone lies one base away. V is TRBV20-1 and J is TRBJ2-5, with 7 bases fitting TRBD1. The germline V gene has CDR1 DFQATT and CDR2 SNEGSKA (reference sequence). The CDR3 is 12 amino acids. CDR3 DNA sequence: TGCAGCGCAGGGGGAGAACAAGAGACCCCGTACTTC. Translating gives CSAGGEQETPYF.